This T cell receptor beta chain was sequenced for a study of T-cell memory formation after mild COVID-19. Study conclusions and caveats: Pre-infection memory already had some responding clones, implying cross-reactive memory joined.

This clonotype has only a few counts. Its cognate antigen is unknown. The CDR3 totals 16 residues. The germline gives CDR1 MNHEY, CDR2 SVGAGI. V shed 10 bases and J shed 1 base, with 22 bases lying between them. TCRdb itself ran the 5' RACE reads through MiXCR, one entry per CDR3 protein. The sample has about 190,000 distinct CDR3 sequences; about 11% are singletons. The sequence derives from a man aged 18 to 35 who had mild COVID-19 (a few samples of this study predate the infection). Cell type and time point are not known. The V and J genes are TRBV6-5 and TRBJ1-1; D not resolved. The specimen was PBMCs or a T cell subset sorted from them (not recorded which). In DNA, the CDR3 is TGTGCCACCATTCCCCCCGGGGTGCGGAGGAACACTGAAGCTTTCTTT. As protein: CATIPPGVRRNTEAFF.